This T cell receptor beta chain is drawn from a study of T cells in Graves' hyperthyroidism and ophthalmopathy. Germline V gives CDR1 SGDLS, CDR2 YYNGEE. This CDR3 contains 17 residues. V lost 4 bases and J lost 0, with 17 bases in between. A note on this clonotype: What it binds is not known.

Every diagnosis used clinical symptoms, serum thyroxine and TRAb, thyroid ultrasound and orbital computed tomography. Fresh peripheral blood, 9.5 to 10 ml of it, supplied the PBMCs. Amplification of TCR beta CDR3 regions used RNA as the template. The HTBI primer set drove a first-round RT-PCR of the TCR CDR3. TCRdb fed the multiplex PCR reads into MiXCR, producing one record per CDR3 protein. The sample holds 700,000 to 950,000 distinct CDR3 sequences, over 35% seen once. Study conclusions and caveats: Model predictions of ophthalmopathy came a median approximately 6 months before onset. Within blood appeared most thyroid clonotypes that had expanded above 0.001.

The gene calls are TRBV9 and TRBJ1-3, with D possibly being TRBD1 (5 bases). Sequencing used blood. The receptor was derived from a woman in her 40s with Graves' hyperthyroidism. CDR3 protein: CASSLSLDRHSGNTIYF. CDR3 DNA sequence: TGTGCCAGCAGCTTAAGCCTAGACAGACACTCTGGAAACACCATATATTTT.